This T cell receptor beta chain was profiled in a study of OX40 agonist ivuxolimab in advanced cancers. Overall study context: In this trial design, patients received ivuxolimab intravenously at 0.01 to 10 mg/kg every 2 weeks. One hepatocellular carcinoma and two cutaneous melanoma patients partially responded.

Only in-frame clones appear in the TCRdb table, and some are missing; sequencing was by immunoSEQ multiplex PCR. The table records approximately 17,000 clones, just over 70% of them present only once. This CDR3 has 16 amino acids. Germline loops: CDR1 SGHNT, CDR2 YENEEA. Losses at the gene ends were 5 bases for V and 1 base for J; bases not matched to a gene: 6. Concerning this clone itself: What it binds is unknown.

Study-level results: Certain nonresponders additionally had low normalized T-cell clonal expansion. By week 6 at 0.1 to 3.0 mg/kg, blood CD4+ and CD8+ T cells had expanded clonally.

This chain links TRBV11-3 with TRBJ2-1, with 9 nucleotides matching TRBD1. The receptor was isolated from an adult with an advanced solid tumor such as melanoma, head and neck, liver or kidney cancer. The input for sequencing was CD4+ or CD8+ T cells sorted from blood, taken in a trial of the OX40 agonist ivuxolimab. For the CDR3, the DNA is TGTGCCAGCAGCCCCCGGACAGGGGAGTCCTACAATGAGCAGTTCTTC. Translated, it gives CASSPRTGESYNEQFF.